The next 10 T cell receptor beta chains were all read from a single sample in a study of T cells after yellow fever vaccination. MiXCR, run by TCRdb on the 5' RACE reads, gives a single entry per CDR3 protein. The sample records 180,000 or so distinct CDR3 sequences, about 10% being singletons. The source was CD8+ T cells sorted from PBMCs, collected 15 days after the yellow fever booster vaccination. Every receptor here comes from a man aged 18 to 30 who received the YFV17D yellow fever vaccine.

There are a few counts of this clonotype. The chain joins TRBV7-9 to TRBJ2-1; weak D call: TRBD2 (6 bases). Germline V gene lookup returns CDR1 SEHNR and CDR2 FQNEAQ (reference sequence). CDR3 length equals 13 residues. Trimming pared 8 bases from V and 0 bases from J, leaving 8 bases between. CDR3 nucleotide sequence: TGTGCCAGCGGACTAAACTCCTACAATGAGCAGTTCTTC. Its protein product is CASGLNSYNEQFF.

The rearrangement joins TRBV18 to TRBJ1-2; a possible D gene is TRBD1 (6 bases). This CDR3 is built from 16 residues. V shed 2 bases and J shed 1 base, with 14 bases lying between them. Germline V gene data show CDR1 as KGHSH and CDR2 as LQKENI. The CDR3 DNA reads as TGTGCCAGCTCACCAGAAAAGACAGGAGATAACTATGGCTACACCTTC. It codes for CASSPEKTGDNYGYTF. Full variable domain (outside the CDR3, taken from reference TRBV18 and TRBJ1-2): NAGVMQNPRHLVRRRGQEARLRCSPMKGHSHVYWYRQLPEEGLKFMVYLQKENIIDESGMPKERFSAEFPKEGPSILRIQQVVRGDSAAYFCASSPEKTGDNYGYTFGSGTRLTVV.

This clonotype was observed a handful of times. The J gene is TRBJ2-6, the V gene TRBV6-2 or TRBV6-3, with 11 bases that match TRBD1. Germline V CDR1 and CDR2: MNHEY, SVGEGT. CDR3 length equals 18 residues. V was clipped by 10 bases and J by 0 bases; unmatched bases: 11. CDR3 loop: CATVSGTGGFSGANVLTF. For the CDR3, the DNA is TGTGCCACCGTATCCGGGACAGGGGGATTCTCTGGGGCCAACGTCCTGACTTTC.

Ten or more counts support this clonotype. The rearrangement joins TRBV20-1 to TRBJ2-5; D may be TRBD2 (5 bases). Germline V gene data show CDR1 as DFQATT and CDR2 as SNEGSKA (reference sequence). The V and J ends lost 0 bases and 5 bases respectively, with 19 bases between them. This CDR3 has 16 amino acids. CDR3 bases: TGCAGTGCTAGAGACGGGCGGGCTTTAGGTGGCGAGACCCAGTACTTC. Its protein product is CSARDGRALGGETQYF.

The rearrangement links TRBV29-1 to TRBJ1-2; the D gene is possibly TRBD1 (5 bases). V was shortened by 2 bases and J by 6 bases, with 13 bases between the two germline ends. The germline V gene has CDR1 SQVTM and CDR2 ANQGSEA. This CDR3 region has 13 residues. As DNA, the CDR3 is TGCAGCGTTGAAATCGTAGGGGATAATGGCTACACCTTC. Its protein product is CSVEIVGDNGYTF.

The rearrangement joins TRBV20-1 to TRBJ2-2; TRBD2 matches 13 bases. This CDR3 has 18 residues. CDR1 is DFQATT and CDR2 is SNEGSKA in the germline V gene (reference sequence). Trimming at V came to 1 base and at J to 8 bases, leaving 13 bases not matched to a gene. The chain's CDR3 is CSARGPLTSGGVVGELFF. The CDR3 nucleotides are TGCAGTGCTAGAGGGCCCCTAACTAGCGGGGGGGTCGTTGGGGAGCTGTTTTTT.

This clonotype was seen ten or more times. The chain carries TRBV29-1 and TRBJ2-6, with D unclear. The ends were cut back, 3 bases at V and 1 base at J, with 7 bases in the middle. The germline gives CDR1 SQVTM, CDR2 ANQGSEA. This CDR3 spans 14 amino acids. CDR3: CSVDLGSGANVLTF. As DNA, the CDR3 is TGCAGCGTTGACCTGGGTTCTGGGGCCAACGTCCTGACTTTC.

The CDR3 nucleotides are TGTGCCAGCAGTCAATACAGTACCGGGGAGCTGTTTTTT. This encodes CASSQYSTGELFF. The chain joins TRBV6-5 to TRBJ2-2; D call uncertain. Trimming stripped 5 bases from V and 5 bases from J, with 9 bases between. Germline V CDR1 and CDR2: MNHEY, SVGAGI. The CDR3 has 13 residues.

This clonotype has only a few counts. The chain joins TRBV27 to TRBJ1-1; 8 nucleotides match TRBD1. This CDR3 is built from 14 residues. Germline V lookup: CDR1 MNHEY, CDR2 SMNVEV (reference sequence). Trimming removed 5 bases from V and 6 bases from J; junction bases left unmatched: 8. CDR3 region: CASSLGTGGAEAFF. CDR3 nucleotides: TGTGCCAGCAGTCTAGGGACAGGAGGGGCTGAAGCTTTCTTT.

Only a few counts were recorded for this clonotype. The V call is TRBV7-9, the J call TRBJ2-1; a weak D match, TRBD2 (6 bases). V shed 4 bases and J shed 8 bases, with 12 bases lying between them. Germline-derived CDR1 and CDR2 are SEHNR and FQNEAQ (reference sequence). This CDR3 contains 13 residues. The CDR3 here is CASSSRGGDEQFF. For the CDR3, the DNA is TGTGCCAGCAGCTCGCGAGGCGGGGATGAGCAGTTCTTC.